These 21 T cell receptor beta chains were all obtained from the same sample, sequenced in a study of T-cell reconstitution after alpha-beta-depleted transplantation in children. A library of TCRbeta sequences, prepared with unique molecular identifiers, was generated. TCRdb analysed the PCR reads with MiXCR anew, one entry per CDR3 protein. The data contain 200,000 to 250,000 distinct CDR3 sequences, around 7.8% of them seen just once; the ten biggest clones take up 6% to 7%. This material consisted of PBMCs, mostly from graft donor cells, taken 180 days after TCRalphabeta/CD19-depleted stem cell transplant. The receptors derive from a male patient younger than 18 who had a stem cell transplant for acute lymphoblastic leukemia, so the T cells may come from the graft donor.

This clonotype was counted many times. The genes are TRBV5-6 and TRBJ2-4, with 7 bases fitting TRBD1. The V gene's germline CDR1 is SGHDT and CDR2 YYEEEE. The CDR3 loop spans 13 amino acids. Losses at the gene ends were 1 base for V and 8 bases for J; bases not matched to a gene: 3. CDR3 in DNA: TGTGCCAGCAGCTTGACACAGGGGCACATTCAGTACTTC. Translated: CASSLTQGHIQYF.

Points on this clonotype: This may be a read error: a much more frequent sequence differs by one nucleotide. V and J are TRBV7-3 and TRBJ2-5; the D is unclear. This CDR3 has 14 amino acids. Germline assignment: CDR1 SGHTA and CDR2 FQGTGA. Trimming removed 2 bases at V and 7 bases at J, with 14 bases between. The CDR3 sequence is CASSLGPGSRTQYF. In DNA, the CDR3 is TGTGCCAGCAGCTTAGGACCCGGCTCAAGGACCCAGTACTTC.

This clonotype appeared many times. The V and J genes are TRBV29-1 and TRBJ2-4; 8 nucleotides agree with TRBD2. This CDR3 contains 13 residues. Germline lookup yields CDR1 SQVTM and CDR2 ANQGSEA. Trimming removed 2 bases from V and 4 bases from J; junction bases left unmatched: 1. CDR3 sequence (DNA): TGCAGCGTTGAACGCGGGGGGAAAAACATTCAGTACTTC. Translating it yields CSVERGGKNIQYF.

In its sample, this clonotype was seen many times. The chain carries TRBV5-1 and TRBJ2-7; the match to TRBD2 covers 7 bases. Unmatched junction bases numbered 8, after V lost 2 bases and J lost 3 bases. The CDR3 is made up of 15 amino acids. Germline loops: CDR1 SGHRS, CDR2 YFSETQ. CDR3 in DNA: TGCGCCAGCAGCTTAGAAGCGGGGCCCTACTACGAGCAGTACTTC. Amino acids: CASSLEAGPYYEQYF.

The J gene is TRBJ1-1, the V gene TRBV12-3 or TRBV12-4, with a tentative D call TRBD1 (5 bases). The length of the CDR3 is 14 residues. Trimming removed 10 bases at V and 0 bases at J, with 15 bases between. In DNA, the CDR3 is TGTGCCATCAGGGCCGACAGCCTGAACACTGAAGCTTTCTTT. Residues: CAIRADSLNTEAFF.

At least ten counts were recorded for this clonotype. The chain carries TRBV7-9 and TRBJ2-3, with D hard to call. The ends were cut back, 3 bases at V and 0 bases at J, with 4 bases in the middle. CDR1 and CDR2 from the germline V gene are SEHNR and FQNEAQ (reference sequence). This CDR3 is 13 amino acids long. This chain's CDR3 is CASSFVSTDTQYF. CDR3 bases: TGTGCCAGCAGCTTCGTGAGCACAGATACGCAGTATTTT.

CDR3 sequence reads: CASSPRPGRETGELFF. In DNA form, the CDR3 reads TGTGCCAGCAGCCCCCGGCCCGGGAGGGAAACCGGGGAGCTGTTTTTT. The V gene is TRBV7-9, the J gene TRBJ2-2; 8 bases align to TRBD2. Germline V gene lookup returns CDR1 SEHNR and CDR2 FQNEAQ (reference sequence). The length of the CDR3 is 16 residues. V was clipped by 5 bases and J by 5 bases; unmatched bases: 10.

V is TRBV11-2 and J is TRBJ1-4; D uncertain. The germline V gene has CDR1 SGHAT and CDR2 FQNNGV. Between the trimmed V and J ends, which lost 4 bases and 7 bases, there was a span of 10 bases. The CDR3 loop spans 13 amino acids. Here the CDR3 reads CASSSLKSEKLFF. Written as DNA, the CDR3 is TGTGCCAGCAGCTCTTTAAAAAGTGAAAAACTGTTTTTT. Using reference TRBV11-2 and TRBJ1-4 for the parts outside the CDR3, the full variable domain is EAGVAQSPRYKIIEKRQSVAFWCNPISGHATLYWYQQILGQGPKLLIQFQNNGVVDDSQLPKDRFSAERLKGVDSTLKIQPAKLEDSAVYLCASSSLKSEKLFFGSGTQLSVL.

This clonotype was seen at least ten times. The CDR3: CASSLGSAGGHRGEQFF. The CDR3, as DNA: TGCGCCAGCAGCTTGGGAAGCGCGGGGGGGCACCGGGGTGAGCAGTTCTTC. The chain carries TRBV5-1 and TRBJ2-1, with TRBD2 matching over 9 bases. CDR3 length: 17 residues. Trimming removed 0 bases from V and 9 bases from J; junction bases left unmatched: 13. Germline V lookup: CDR1 SGHRS, CDR2 YFSETQ.

As for this clonotype: A much larger clonotype is one base distant, so this may be a read error. The gene calls are TRBV20-1 and TRBJ1-1; D not resolved. The length of the CDR3 is 12 residues. The V end lost 1 base, the J end lost 9 bases, and 12 bases lay between the germline ends. Germline-derived CDR1 and CDR2 are DFQATT and SNEGSKA (reference sequence). The CDR3 sequence: CSARVDSAQAFF. The CDR3 DNA follows: TGCAGTGCTAGAGTAGATTCCGCCCAAGCTTTCTTT.

Many counts were recorded for this clonotype. The chain employs TRBV19 and TRBJ1-5; tentative D call: TRBD1 (6 bases). Germline V gene data show CDR1 as LNHDA and CDR2 as SQIVND (reference sequence). CDR3 length equals 12 residues. Trimming took 7 bases from V and 5 from J, leaving 9 bases between them. Here the CDR3 DNA reads TGTGCCAGTAAATCAGGGGATCAGCCCCAGCATTTT. Protein product: CASKSGDQPQHF. The whole variable domain, remainder taken from reference TRBV19 and TRBJ1-5, is DGGITQSPKYLFRKEGQNVTLSCEQNLNHDAMYWYRQDPGQGLRLIYYSQIVNDFQKGDIAEGYSVSREKKESFPLTVTSAQKNPTAFYLCASKSGDQPQHFGDGTRLSIL.

Regarding this clonotype: This may stem from a read error, because a much larger clone lies one nucleotide away. The chain recombines TRBV6-5 with TRBJ1-1; D is unresolved. CDR3 length equals 15 residues. The V gene lost 4 bases and the J gene lost 3 bases, with 15 bases spanning the gap. Germline CDR1 is MNHEY and CDR2 is SVGAGI. CDR3 DNA: TGTGCCAGCAGTTCCCCGTGTTCGGCGGACACTGAAGCTTTCTTT. Translating gives CASSSPCSADTEAFF.

This clonotype was counted only a few times. J is TRBJ2-1 and V is TRBV7-9, with 7 nucleotides matching TRBD1. Germline V lookup: CDR1 SEHNR, CDR2 FQNEAQ (reference sequence). Trimming cost V 5 bases and J 3 bases; bases outside gene matches: 4. There are 14 residues in the CDR3. The CDR3 loop reads CASSHRDSYNEQFF. The CDR3 region has the DNA TGTGCCAGCAGCCACCGGGACAGCTACAATGAGCAGTTCTTC.

This clonotype has a count of ten or more. V is TRBV7-9 and J is TRBJ2-2; 9 nucleotides agree with TRBD1. V was clipped by 4 bases and J by 5 bases; unmatched bases: 5. From germline, CDR1 is SEHNR and CDR2 FQNEAQ (reference sequence). CDR3 length: 15 residues. CDR3 protein: CASSSWTGATGELFF. The CDR3 coding sequence is TGTGCCAGCAGCTCCTGGACAGGGGCTACCGGGGAGCTGTTTTTT.

This clonotype was counted many times. The chain has TRBV9 and TRBJ2-2, with 10 bases that match TRBD2. J gave up 1 base and V 3 bases, and 12 bases lay outside the gene matches. CDR1 SGDLS and CDR2 YYNGEE come from the germline V gene. The CDR3 sequence is 19 residues long. The CDR3 protein is CASSAHSTGLAVNTGELFF. Here the CDR3 DNA reads TGTGCCAGCAGCGCTCACTCGACTGGACTAGCGGTGAACACCGGGGAGCTGTTTTTT.

This clonotype was seen repeatedly, ten times or more. This chain joins TRBV4-1 and TRBJ2-7; D is unclear. There are 14 residues in the CDR3. CDR1 and CDR2 (germline): MGHRA, YSYEKL. Trimming pared 2 bases from V and 1 base from J, leaving 9 bases between. The CDR3 nucleotides are TGCGCCAGCAGCCAAATGGACGGTTCCTACGAGCAGTACTTC. It encodes CASSQMDGSYEQYF.

This clonotype was seen ten or more times. The rearrangement joins TRBV2 to TRBJ2-1; D ambiguous. Trimming removed 2 bases at V and 0 bases at J, with 5 bases between. CDR1 and CDR2 (germline): SNHLY, FYNNEI. The length of the CDR3 is 14 residues. The CDR3 reads CASSETISYNEQFF. CDR3 in DNA: TGTGCCAGCAGTGAAACAATCTCCTACAATGAGCAGTTCTTC.

This clonotype was seen repeatedly, ten times or more. The chain is built from TRBV5-4 and TRBJ2-3, with 7 bases matching TRBD2. The CDR3 is 14 amino acids. V was pared by 3 bases and J by 2 bases, with 3 bases of the junction left unmatched. Germline CDR1 is SGHNT and CDR2 is YYREEE (reference sequence). The CDR3 DNA sequence: TGTGCCAGCAGCTGGGGGACTACCACAGATACGCAGTATTTT. Protein: CASSWGTTTDTQYF.

This clonotype occurred many times. V usage is TRBV25-1 and J usage is TRBJ2-3, with TRBD1 as a possible D gene (6 bases). CDR3 size: 15 residues. V lost 2 bases and J 2 bases, leaving 11 bases between the germline ends. CDR1 is MGHDK, CDR2 SYGVNS, per germline. DNA of the CDR3: TGTGCCAGCAGTGAAACAGGGATTTTCACAGATACGCAGTATTTT. It specifies CASSETGIFTDTQYF.

The chain is built from TRBV6-5 and TRBJ2-7; D gene unclear. Germline-derived CDR1 and CDR2 are MNHEY and SVGAGI. The CDR3 spans 16 residues. V shed 1 base and J shed 3 bases, with 16 bases lying between them. The DNA of the CDR3 is TGTGCCAGCAGTTACTTTCCGAGGTCGGTGGGCTACGAGCAGTACTTC. This sequence encodes CASSYFPRSVGYEQYF.

This clonotype appeared many times. The chain joins TRBV7-2 to TRBJ2-7; weak D call: TRBD1 (6 bases). Germline V CDR1 and CDR2: SGHTA, FQGNSA. This CDR3 is 14 amino acids long. Between the trimmed V and J ends, which lost 4 bases and 1 base, there was a span of 11 bases. CDR3 sequence: CASSSWTDSYEQYF. CDR3 DNA: TGTGCCAGCAGCTCCTGGACAGATTCCTACGAGCAGTACTTC.